The 14 T cell receptor beta chains given below trace back to one sample, sequenced in a study of blood T cell repertoires in COVID-19. Measured with immunoSEQ multiplex PCR; TCRdb has only the in-frame clones, and not every one. The table shows about 200,000 clones, with 80% to 90% occurring only once. Sequencing was carried out using PBMCs or T cells enriched from blood (not recorded which). The receptors originated from a woman between 40 and 55 years old with acute COVID-19.

This sequence joins TRBV30 and TRBJ1-1; 8 bases line up with TRBD1. J gave up 1 base and V 3 bases, and 4 bases lay outside the gene matches. Germline loops: CDR1 GTSNPN, CDR2 SVGIG (reference sequence). This CDR3 region has 14 residues. The CDR3 DNA is TGTGCCTGGAGCAGGGGGCGAAGGAACACTGAAGCTTTCTTT. Protein product: CAWSRGRRNTEAFF. Filled out from reference TRBV30 and TRBJ1-1, the complete variable domain reads SQTIHQWPATLVQPVGSPLSLECTVEGTSNPNLYWYRQAAGRGLQLLFYSVGIGQISSEVPQNLSASRPQDRQFILSSKKLLLSDSGFYLCAWSRGRRNTEAFFGQGTRLTVV.

V usage is TRBV9 and J usage is TRBJ2-1; 7 nucleotides align to TRBD2. The CDR3 extends over 14 amino acids. The V and J ends lost 4 bases and 4 bases, in that order; junction bases with no gene match: 5. Germline lookup yields CDR1 SGDLS and CDR2 YYNGEE. This chain's CDR3 is CASSLTGGYNEQFF. The CDR3 DNA sequence: TGTGCCAGCAGCCTCACGGGGGGATACAATGAGCAGTTCTTC.

The chain combines TRBV11-3 with TRBJ1-4, with unresolved D. Per the germline V gene, CDR1 is SGHNT and CDR2 is YENEEA. V shed 3 bases and J shed 6 bases, with 11 bases lying between them. The CDR3 has 14 amino acids. CDR3 sequence (DNA): TGTGCCAGCAGCTTTCGCTCCGGGGATGAAAAACTGTTTTTT. Amino acids: CASSFRSGDEKLFF.

The rearrangement joins TRBV9 to TRBJ2-1; the match to TRBD2 covers 7 bases. The germline V gene has CDR1 SGDLS and CDR2 YYNGEE. V shed 3 bases, J shed 2 bases, and the junction held 5 bases outside the gene matches. This CDR3 contains 15 residues. The CDR3: CASSAFSGPYNEQFF. The CDR3 DNA reads as TGTGCCAGCAGCGCATTTAGCGGGCCCTACAATGAGCAGTTCTTC.

This clone was recorded only once. The chain links TRBV28 to TRBJ1-2, with D maybe TRBD1 (5 bases). Germline lookup yields CDR1 MDHEN and CDR2 SYDVKM. The CDR3 has 12 amino acids. The V and J ends lost 7 bases and 4 bases respectively, with 10 bases between them. In DNA form, the CDR3 reads TGTGCCAGCATGGGGGGGTTCTATGGCTACACCTTC. Protein product: CASMGGFYGYTF.

The chain carries TRBV27 and TRBJ2-3, with 7 bases lining up with TRBD1. The CDR3 is 16 amino acids. After removal of 4 bases from V and 0 bases from J, the junction contained 7 bases not matched to a gene. CDR1 and CDR2 from the germline V gene are MNHEY and SMNVEV (reference sequence). In DNA, the CDR3 is TGTGCCAGCAGTTCTCGGACAGGACCTAGCACAGATACGCAGTATTTT. Translating gives CASSSRTGPSTDTQYF.

The V call is TRBV15, the J call TRBJ1-1; D is ambiguous. Germline V CDR1 and CDR2: LNHNV, YYDKDF (reference sequence). This CDR3 has 15 amino acids. Trimming stripped 0 bases from V and 1 base from J, with 9 bases between. The CDR3 is CATSRDPMRNTEAFF. The CDR3 DNA reads as TGTGCCACCAGCAGAGATCCCATGAGGAACACTGAAGCTTTCTTT.

The genes are TRBV10-3 and TRBJ2-7; 12 bases are shared with TRBD2. This CDR3 has 14 residues. The germline gives CDR1 ENHRY, CDR2 SYGVKD. After removal of 10 bases from V and 3 bases from J, the junction contained 7 bases not matched to a gene. Here the CDR3 DNA reads TGTGCCAGCAGACTAGCGGGGGCCGGCTACGAGCAGTACTTC. Its translation: CASRLAGAGYEQYF.

This chain connects TRBV3-1 (or the pseudogene TRBV3-2) to TRBJ2-7; D perhaps matches TRBD2 (6 bases). There are 16 residues in the CDR3. V lost 4 bases, J lost 2 bases, and 18 bases lay in between. Looked up from germline, CDR1 is LGHDT and CDR2 is YNNKEL (reference sequence). The CDR3 region is CASSPPGRGLTYEQYF. The CDR3 coding sequence is TGTGCCAGCAGCCCCCCTGGGCGGGGCCTAACCTACGAGCAGTACTTC.

In DNA, the CDR3 is TGTGCCACCAGCGCCCGGGACAGCACCTACGAGCAGTACTTC. Translated, it gives CATSARDSTYEQYF. The V call is TRBV15, the J call TRBJ2-7, with 7 bases identical to TRBD1. Germline trimming cut 5 bases from V and 2 bases from J; bases unmatched to any gene: 6. This CDR3 is 14 amino acids long. The V gene's germline CDR1 is LNHNV and CDR2 YYDKDF (reference sequence).

The gene calls are TRBV5-5 and TRBJ1-2, with 9 bases lining up with TRBD1. Looked up from germline, CDR1 is SGHKS and CDR2 is YYEKEE (reference sequence). V lost 4 bases to trimming and J lost 8 bases; unmatched junction nucleotides: 9. The CDR3 is 14 residues long. The CDR3 coding sequence is TGTGCCAGCAGCCCTCAACAGGGGGCGGACGGCTACACCTTC. Protein: CASSPQQGADGYTF.

This chain links TRBV19 with TRBJ1-1; the D is unclear. This CDR3 region has 12 residues. V lost 5 bases and J lost 3, with 7 bases in between. Germline CDR1 and CDR2: LNHDA and SQIVND (reference sequence). CDR3 region: CASSSPYTEAFF. The CDR3 region has the DNA TGTGCCAGTAGTTCCCCGTACACTGAAGCTTTCTTT. The full variable domain, in which reference TRBV19 and TRBJ1-1 provide the parts outside the CDR3, is DGGITQSPKYLFRKEGQNVTLSCEQNLNHDAMYWYRQDPGQGLRLIYYSQIVNDFQKGDIAEGYSVSREKKESFPLTVTSAQKNPTAFYLCASSSPYTEAFFGQGTRLTVV.

The rearrangement uses TRBV7-2 and TRBJ2-1, with TRBD2 identical over 9 bases. The CDR3 has 16 residues. The V and J ends lost 6 bases and 1 base, in that order; junction bases with no gene match: 7. Germline V CDR1 and CDR2: SGHTA, FQGNSA. The CDR3 nucleotides are TGTGCCAGCAGAAAAGCTACTAGCGGGTCCTACAATGAGCAGTTCTTC. Translated, it gives CASRKATSGSYNEQFF.

This clone was seen repeatedly, ten times or more. This chain links TRBV27 with TRBJ1-1; D remains unclear. This CDR3 is 14 amino acids long. Germline V gene sequence: CDR1 MNHEY, CDR2 SMNVEV (reference sequence). Trimming cost V 0 bases and J 4 bases, with 9 bases left between them. The CDR3 DNA sequence: TGTGCCAGCAGTTTATCGGCAGGAACCACTGAAGCTTTCTTT. Translation: CASSLSAGTTEAFF.